This TCR beta chain appears in the sequencing data of a study of CD8 T cells in ankylosing spondylitis. Study-wide results and caveats: Some motif variants had been reported before (in reactive arthritis synovial fluid and blood). From matched ankylosing spondylitis synovial fluid, disease-linked clones were reportedly recovered at significantly enriched levels.

TCRdb ran MiXCR on the 5' RACE reads and lists one entry per CDR3 protein. Among a few hundred thousand distinct CDR3 sequences, about 10% were seen once, and the ten largest hold approximately 20%. This clonotype has ten or more counts. Its matching antigen is unknown. Between the trimmed V and J ends, which lost 5 bases and 8 bases, there was a span of 15 bases. The CDR3 runs to 13 residues. Sequenced material: blood, either unsorted or a sorted T cell fraction (not recorded which). V gene TRBV12-3 or TRBV12-4 combines with J gene TRBJ1-2; D possibly corresponds to TRBD1 (5 bases). The sequence derives from a male donor with ankylosing spondylitis or in good health (not recorded which). CDR3 protein: CASSPEGWIGYTF. The DNA of the CDR3 is TGTGCCAGCAGTCCGGAGGGGTGGATAGGCTACACCTTC.